This T cell receptor (beta chain) was sequenced during a study of blood T cell repertoires in COVID-19. Background on the study: Acute and convalescent COVID-19 samples came from the United States, Italy and Spain. The analysed material was cDNA or gDNA that came from T cells, B-cell-depleted T cells, or PBMCs.

Enrolled during active infection, Seattle patients were then followed longitudinally. Here immunoSEQ multiplex PCR was the method, and the copy in TCRdb shows in-frame clones only, minus some. The sample lists about 300,000 clones, about 87% occurring once. Trimming stripped 4 bases from V and 10 bases from J, with 8 bases between. The CDR3 has 10 residues. The germline CDR1 and CDR2 sequences are SGHRS and YFSETQ. V usage is TRBV5-1 and J usage is TRBJ1-1; no firm D call. The sequencing sample was made of peripheral blood. The receptor's source is a woman younger than 45 with COVID-19, enrolled during active disease. The CDR3: CASSGEGAFF. CDR3 in DNA: TGCGCCAGCAGCGGTGAGGGAGCTTTCTTT.